Below, 10 T cell receptor beta chains from the same sample are listed, as sequenced in a study of CD4 T cells in relation to SARS-CoV-2 and coronaviruses listed by TCRdb under 2021. Receptors were amplified or captured by the immunoSEQ multiplex PCR assay. Entries here come from immuneACCESS through TCRdb and include only in-frame sequences with V and J called. Some clones fail to appear in such tables; in the studies checked, an unresolved V gene covers under half of the shortfall, and the cause of the remainder is unknown. This sample gives tens of thousands of clones in total; over 75% of them show up just once. Approximately 8.8% of the sample goes to the ten largest clones. The material sequenced was memory CD4+ T cells from PBMCs. Per the publication, the cell subset or site label means: memory (non-naive) CD4+ T cells. Source of these receptors: an adult with COVID-19.

This clone was observed once. CDR3 DNA: TGCGCCAGCAGCAGGAGGGCTAATGAAAAACTGTTTTTT. Protein sequence: CASSRRANEKLFF. The chain has TRBV23-1 and TRBJ1-4, with D unresolved. TRBV23-1 is treated as an ORF (open reading frame) with a function not yet certain. The CDR3 contains 13 residues. Trimming pared 6 bases from V and 3 bases from J, leaving 8 bases between.

J is TRBJ2-7 and V is TRBV2; D is unclear. Germline V gene sequence: CDR1 SNHLY, CDR2 FYNNEI. Trimming removed 11 bases at V and 7 bases at J, with 9 bases between. There are 9 residues in the CDR3. The CDR3 region has the DNA TGTGCCGCCGGTACGGAGCAGTACTTC. It translates to CAAGTEQYF.

The V gene is TRBV19, the J gene TRBJ1-4, with 9 bases matching TRBD1. The V segment lost 7 bases and the J segment 8 bases; nucleotides outside the gene matches: 8. This CDR3 has 14 residues. Germline assignment: CDR1 LNHDA and CDR2 SQIVND (reference sequence). CDR3 amino acids: CASTEGQGNEKLFF. CDR3 in DNA: TGTGCCAGTACCGAGGGACAGGGCAACGAAAAACTGTTTTTT.

This clone was detected only once. CDR3 loop: CASSLARGTVYGYTF. The CDR3, as DNA: TGTGCCAGCAGCTTAGCGCGTGGGACAGTCTATGGCTACACCTTC. The gene calls are TRBV7-9 and TRBJ1-2; 7 bases match TRBD1. V lost 0 bases, J lost 4 bases, and 5 bases stayed unmatched. The CDR3 totals 15 residues. Per germline, CDR1 SEHNR and CDR2 FQNEAQ (reference sequence).

The chain combines TRBV5-4 with TRBJ2-4, with D uncertain. V lost 10 bases and J 1 base, leaving 15 bases between the germline ends. The CDR3 extends over 14 amino acids. CDR1 and CDR2 from the germline V gene are SGHNT and YYREEE (reference sequence). CDR3 in amino acids: CAGSKQLAKNIQYF. The DNA for the CDR3 is TGTGCCGGGTCAAAGCAGTTGGCCAAAAACATTCAGTACTTC. Using reference TRBV5-4 and TRBJ2-4 for the parts outside the CDR3, the full variable domain is ETGVTQSPTHLIKTRGQQVTLRCSSQSGHNTVSWYQQALGQGPQFIFQYYREEENGRGNFPPRFSGLQFPNYSSELNVNALELDDSALYLCAGSKQLAKNIQYFGAGTRLSVL.

The rearrangement uses TRBV19 and TRBJ1-4, with D tentatively TRBD1 (5 bases). CDR1 is LNHDA, CDR2 SQIVND, per germline (reference sequence). V was clipped by 6 bases and J by 11 bases, with 10 bases between them. There are 11 residues in the CDR3. The CDR3 loop reads CASRGVHKLFF. CDR3 nucleotides: TGTGCCAGTAGGGGGGTACACAAACTGTTTTTT.

J is TRBJ2-4 and V is TRBV19, with TRBD1 as a possible D gene (6 bases). The CDR3 runs to 17 residues. Looked up from germline, CDR1 is LNHDA and CDR2 is SQIVND (reference sequence). V was trimmed by 0 bases and J by 0 bases, leaving 12 bases between them. In DNA, the CDR3 is TGTGCCAGTAGTATAGACGGCACAGGGATAGCCAAAAACATTCAGTACTTC. This gives the protein CASSIDGTGIAKNIQYF.

The chain carries TRBV5-4 and TRBJ2-1; 10 nucleotides match TRBD2. The CDR3 consists of 16 residues. The germline gives CDR1 SGHNT, CDR2 YYREEE (reference sequence). V shed 4 bases and J 6 bases; nucleotides not matched to a gene: 10. The CDR3 spells CASSPRQRGGANEQFF. The CDR3 DNA sequence: TGTGCCAGCAGCCCTCGTCAGCGGGGGGGGGCCAATGAGCAGTTCTTC.

The rearrangement links TRBV30 to TRBJ1-3; D is possibly TRBD1 (6 bases). Trimming took 1 base from V and 3 from J, leaving 13 bases between them. Per the germline V gene, CDR1 is GTSNPN and CDR2 is SVGIG (reference sequence). This CDR3 has 15 amino acids. The CDR3 nucleotides read TGTGCCTGGAGTGCTCGGGGGGCTGGTGGAAACACCATATATTTT. It encodes CAWSARGAGGNTIYF.

The chain carries TRBV6-1 and TRBJ2-1, with 15 bases fitting TRBD2. Per the germline V gene, CDR1 is MNHNS and CDR2 is SASEGT. V was pared by 3 bases and J by 4 bases, with 4 bases of the junction left unmatched. This CDR3 contains 17 residues. CDR3 coding DNA: TGTGCCAGCAGTGATCGGACTAGCGGGGGGGCTTACAATGAGCAGTTCTTC. Protein sequence: CASSDRTSGGAYNEQFF.